This TCR beta chain was recovered during a study of identical twins. Study conclusions and caveats: Modeled out-of-frame TCR alpha sharing in monozygotic twins fell below observed levels. With abundant cord blood beta clonotypes, insertions were fewer; memory repertoires showed no such pattern. Excess twin sharing in beta out-of-frame sequences was weaker.

Germline CDR1 and CDR2: KGHDR and SFDVKD. The CDR3 consists of 13 residues. The V end lost 5 bases, the J end lost 6 bases, and 13 bases lay between the germline ends. In this sample, this clonotype turned up a few times. The antigen remains unidentified. Each CDR3 protein gets one entry after TCRdb re-called the 5' RACE reads with MiXCR. The sample records about 660,000 distinct CDR3 sequences, around 8.6% being singletons. The same sample was also studied in work on yellow fever vaccine responses in identical twins.

The TCR sequence derives from a woman under 30 in good health. Sequenced input: PBMCs. The chain couples TRBV24-1 to TRBJ2-7; D is uncertain. CDR3 amino acids: CATSVPGSSEQYF. CDR3 nucleotide sequence: TGTGCCACCAGTGTCCCAGGAAGCAGCGAGCAGTACTTC.